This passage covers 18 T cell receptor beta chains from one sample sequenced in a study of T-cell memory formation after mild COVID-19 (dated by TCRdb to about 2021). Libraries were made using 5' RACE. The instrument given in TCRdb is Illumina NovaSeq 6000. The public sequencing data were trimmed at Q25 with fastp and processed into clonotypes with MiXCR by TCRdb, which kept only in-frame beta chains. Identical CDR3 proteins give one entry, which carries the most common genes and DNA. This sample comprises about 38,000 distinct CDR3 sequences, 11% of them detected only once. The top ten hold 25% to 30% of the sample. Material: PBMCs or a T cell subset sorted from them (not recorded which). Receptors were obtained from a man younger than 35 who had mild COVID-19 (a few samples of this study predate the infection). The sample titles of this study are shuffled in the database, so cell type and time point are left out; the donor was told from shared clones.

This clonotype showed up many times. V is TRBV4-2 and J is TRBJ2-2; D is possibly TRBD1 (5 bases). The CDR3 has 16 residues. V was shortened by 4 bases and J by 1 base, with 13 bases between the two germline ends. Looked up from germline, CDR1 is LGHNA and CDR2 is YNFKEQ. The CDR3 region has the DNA TGTGCCAGCAGCCCCCGAGAAGGGGTGAACACCGGGGAGCTGTTTTTT. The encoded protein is CASSPREGVNTGELFF.

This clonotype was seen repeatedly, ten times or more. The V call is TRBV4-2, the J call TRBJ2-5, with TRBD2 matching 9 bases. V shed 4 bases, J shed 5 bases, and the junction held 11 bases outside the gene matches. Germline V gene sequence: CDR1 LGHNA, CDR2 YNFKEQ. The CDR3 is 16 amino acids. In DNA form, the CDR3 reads TGTGCCAGCAGCCCCCCCCGCGCGGGGGGGGAGGAGACCCAGTACTTC. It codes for CASSPPRAGGEETQYF.

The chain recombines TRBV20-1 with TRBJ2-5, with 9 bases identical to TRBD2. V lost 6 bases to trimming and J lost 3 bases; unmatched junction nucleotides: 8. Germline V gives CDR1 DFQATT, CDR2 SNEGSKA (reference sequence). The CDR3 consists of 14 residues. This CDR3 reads CSASHLAGKETQYF. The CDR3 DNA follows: TGCAGTGCCTCTCACCTAGCGGGGAAAGAGACCCAGTACTTC.

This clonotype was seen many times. The CDR3 DNA follows: TGTGCCAGCAGCACGGGACAGGGGGCTGTCGGGGAGCTGTTTTTT. Protein sequence: CASSTGQGAVGELFF. V usage is TRBV27 and J usage is TRBJ2-2, with 12 positions matching TRBD1. The ends lost 6 bases at V and 7 bases at J; junction bases unmatched: 6. The CDR3 loop spans 15 amino acids. Germline loops: CDR1 MNHEY, CDR2 SMNVEV (reference sequence).

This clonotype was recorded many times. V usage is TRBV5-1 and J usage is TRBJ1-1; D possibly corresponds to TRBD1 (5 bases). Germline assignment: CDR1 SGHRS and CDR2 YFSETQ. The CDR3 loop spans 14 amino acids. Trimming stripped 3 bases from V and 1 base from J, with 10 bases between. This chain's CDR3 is CASSSQGANTEAFF. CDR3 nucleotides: TGCGCCAGCAGCTCCCAGGGCGCGAACACTGAAGCTTTCTTT.

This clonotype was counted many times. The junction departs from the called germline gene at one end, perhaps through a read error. DNA of the CDR3: TGCGTCAGCAGCCGCGGACACGGGGACCGCTCCTACGAGCAGTACTTC. It specifies CVSSRGHGDRSYEQYF. This chain connects TRBV4-3 to TRBJ2-7; D may be TRBD1 or TRBD2 (5 bases each). CDR1 and CDR2 from the germline V gene are LGHNA and YSLEER. The CDR3 spans 16 residues.

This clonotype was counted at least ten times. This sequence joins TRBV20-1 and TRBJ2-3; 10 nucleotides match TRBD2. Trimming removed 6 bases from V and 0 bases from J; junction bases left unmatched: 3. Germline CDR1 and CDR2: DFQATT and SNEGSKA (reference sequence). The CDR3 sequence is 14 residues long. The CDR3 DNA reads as TGCAGTGCCGTAGCGGGGGGCAGCACAGATACGCAGTATTTT. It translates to CSAVAGGSTDTQYF.

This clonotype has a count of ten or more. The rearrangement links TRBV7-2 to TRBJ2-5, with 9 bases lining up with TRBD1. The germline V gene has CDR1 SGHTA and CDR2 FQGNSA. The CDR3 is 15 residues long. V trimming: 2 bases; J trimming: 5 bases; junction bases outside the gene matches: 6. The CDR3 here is CASSLRTGGPETQYF. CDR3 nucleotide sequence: TGTGCCAGCAGCTTAAGAACAGGGGGCCCGGAGACCCAGTACTTC. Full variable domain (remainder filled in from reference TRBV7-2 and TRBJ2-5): GAGVSQSPSNKVTEKGKDVELRCDPISGHTALYWYRQSLGQGLEFLIYFQGNSAPDKSGLPSDRFSAERTGGSVSTLTIQRTQQEDSAVYLCASSLRTGGPETQYFGPGTRLLVL.

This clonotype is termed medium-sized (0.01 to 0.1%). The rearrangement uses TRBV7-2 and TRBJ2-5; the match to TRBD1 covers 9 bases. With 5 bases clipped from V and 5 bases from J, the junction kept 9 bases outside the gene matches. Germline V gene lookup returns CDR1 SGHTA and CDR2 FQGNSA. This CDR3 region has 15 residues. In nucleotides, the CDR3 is TGTGCCAGCAGCACCAACAGGGGGCCGGAGGAGACCCAGTACTTC. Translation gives CASSTNRGPEETQYF.

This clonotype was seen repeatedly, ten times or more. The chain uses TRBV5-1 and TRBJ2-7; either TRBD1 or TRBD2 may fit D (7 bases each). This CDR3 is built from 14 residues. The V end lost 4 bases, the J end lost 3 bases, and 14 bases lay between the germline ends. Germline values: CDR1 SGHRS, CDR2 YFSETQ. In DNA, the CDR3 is TGCGCCAGCAGCGTTCAGGGGGGGCACTACGAGCAGTACGTC. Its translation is CASSVQGGHYEQYV.

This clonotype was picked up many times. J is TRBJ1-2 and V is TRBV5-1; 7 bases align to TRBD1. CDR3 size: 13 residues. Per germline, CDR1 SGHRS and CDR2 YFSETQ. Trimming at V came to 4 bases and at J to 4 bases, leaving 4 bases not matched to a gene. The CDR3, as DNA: TGCGCCAGCAGCCCGACAGGGTTCTATGGCTACACCTTC. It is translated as CASSPTGFYGYTF.

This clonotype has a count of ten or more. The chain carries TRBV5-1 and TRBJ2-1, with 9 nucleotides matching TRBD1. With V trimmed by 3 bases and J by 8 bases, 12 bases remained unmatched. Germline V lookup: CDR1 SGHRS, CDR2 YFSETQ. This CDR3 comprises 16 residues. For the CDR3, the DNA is TGCGCCAGCAGCTCTGTGGGGACAGGGATTACTGATGAGCAGTTCTTC. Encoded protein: CASSSVGTGITDEQFF.

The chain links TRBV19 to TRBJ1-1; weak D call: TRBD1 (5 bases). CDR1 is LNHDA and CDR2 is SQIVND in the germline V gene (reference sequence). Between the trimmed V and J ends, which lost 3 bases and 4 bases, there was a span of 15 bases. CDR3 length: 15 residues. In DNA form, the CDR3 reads TGTGCCAGTAGTATGGATGGGGCGCTGGGCACTGAAGCTTTCTTT. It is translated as CASSMDGALGTEAFF.

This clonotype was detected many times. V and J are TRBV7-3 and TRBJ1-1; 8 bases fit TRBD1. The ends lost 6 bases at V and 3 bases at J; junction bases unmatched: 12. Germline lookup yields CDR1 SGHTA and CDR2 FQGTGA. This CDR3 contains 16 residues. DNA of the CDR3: TGTGCCAGCAGAACCTATACAGGGGGTGGGGACACTGAAGCTTTCTTT. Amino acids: CASRTYTGGGDTEAFF.

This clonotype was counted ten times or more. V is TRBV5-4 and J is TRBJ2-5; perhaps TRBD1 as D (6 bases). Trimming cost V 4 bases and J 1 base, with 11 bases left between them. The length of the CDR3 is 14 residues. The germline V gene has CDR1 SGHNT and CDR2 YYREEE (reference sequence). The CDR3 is CASSGRDIQETQYF. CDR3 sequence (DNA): TGTGCCAGCAGCGGCCGGGACATCCAAGAGACCCAGTACTTC.

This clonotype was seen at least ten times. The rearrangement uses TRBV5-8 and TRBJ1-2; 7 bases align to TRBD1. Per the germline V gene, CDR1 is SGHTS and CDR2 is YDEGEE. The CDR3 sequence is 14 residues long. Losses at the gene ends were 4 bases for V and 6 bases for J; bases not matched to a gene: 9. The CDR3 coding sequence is TGTGCCAGCAGCCGAAGGACAGGCGTTCATGGCTACACCTTC. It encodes CASSRRTGVHGYTF. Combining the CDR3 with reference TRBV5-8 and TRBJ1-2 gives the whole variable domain EAGVTQSPTHLIKTRGQQATLRCSPISGHTSVYWYQQALGLGLQFLLWYDEGEERNRGNFPPRFSGRQFPNYSSELNVNALELEDSALYLCASSRRTGVHGYTFGSGTRLTVV.

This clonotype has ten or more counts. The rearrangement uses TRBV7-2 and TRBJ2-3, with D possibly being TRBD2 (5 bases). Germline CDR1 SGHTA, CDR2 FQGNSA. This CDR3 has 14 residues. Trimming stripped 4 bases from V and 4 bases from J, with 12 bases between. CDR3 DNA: TGTGCCAGCAGCTATGACTATTCCGCAGATACGCAGTATTTT. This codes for CASSYDYSADTQYF.

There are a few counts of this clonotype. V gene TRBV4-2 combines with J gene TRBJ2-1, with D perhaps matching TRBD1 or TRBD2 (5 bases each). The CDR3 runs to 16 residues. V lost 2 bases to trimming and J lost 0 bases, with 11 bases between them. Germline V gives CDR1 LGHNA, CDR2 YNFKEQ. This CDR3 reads CASSQLGRASYNEQFF. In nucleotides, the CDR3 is TGTGCCAGCAGCCAATTGGGACGAGCCTCCTACAATGAGCAGTTCTTC.